The source of this TCR beta chain is a study of vaccination and CD4 T cells after COVID-19. The treatment denotes: roughly 11-day PBMC culture with coronavirus spike peptide pools or control peptides (ViraFEST assay). This clonotype was counted between two and nine times. Its antigen is undetermined. This CDR3 spans 14 amino acids. Per the germline V gene, CDR1 is SGHNT and CDR2 is YENEEA. The V end was cut by 1 base, the J end by 5 bases, with 11 bases between. At the Johns Hopkins FTIC core, DNA taken from cultured CD4+ T cells was sequenced by way of the Oncomine TCR Beta short-read assay. Someone extracted genomic DNA from cultured CD4+ T cells. TCRdb re-derived calls from the PCR reads in MiXCR, one entry per CDR3 protein. The sample shows roughly 7,000 distinct CDR3 sequences, around 50% of them seen only once.

This clonotype was obtained from a human donor who had recovered from COVID-19. Input material: CD4+ T cells from blood, cultured in vitro. V and J are TRBV11-3 and TRBJ2-5, with D possibly TRBD2 on 6 matching bases. This CDR3 reads CASSLVGGRETQYF. CDR3 DNA sequence: TGTGCCAGCAGCTTAGTGGGAGGAAGGGAGACCCAGTACTTC.